This TCR beta chain was found in a study of graft-versus-host responses after intestinal transplantation. In the study overall: Each of the recipients got a multivisceral, liver-intestinal, or isolated intestinal transplant. Induction using anti-thymocyte globulin, followed by tacrolimus and steroids for two to three years, was given to all recipients. Study observations and caveats: Patients with graft-donor T cell macrochimerism had high graft-versus-host to host-versus-graft clonal ratios in allografts. GvH clones surfaced in recipient marrow, some emerging earlier in ileum or blood.

The data were produced by immunoSEQ multiplex PCR, yet TCRdb's version contains in-frame clones alone and is incomplete. The sample yields approximately 37,000 clones, about nine tenths seen once. This clone has a handful of counts. No antigen is known for it. Investigators treated the graft tissue so that it released intraepithelial and lamina propria lymphocytes. The CDR3 covers 11 residues. The germline gives CDR1 ENHRY, CDR2 SYGVKD. Sequencing used ileum tissue, obtained about 200 days after intestinal transplant. The sequence derives from a human patient who received an intestinal transplant, so some T cells may come from the graft donor. The V gene is TRBV10-3, the J gene TRBJ2-7, with TRBD1 as a possible D gene (6 bases). The CDR3 reads CPSQGNYEQYF. CDR3 in DNA: TGTCCTTCACAGGGAAACTACGAGCAGTACTTC.